This T cell receptor beta chain was recorded in a study of T cells expressing NK-cell markers. Study results and limitations: Topping the CD3+CD56-NKG2C+ fraction as well were these clonotypes, in four donors.

To note about this clonotype: Antigen: not known.

UMIs accompanied the 5'RACE template switching by which TCR beta cDNA was made. TCRdb re-called the 5' RACE reads; one entry per CDR3 protein, DNA not given. This table holds some 440,000 distinct CDR3 sequences. The CDR3 is made up of 15 amino acids. Germline V gives CDR1 MDHEN, CDR2 SYDVKM. The sequence was obtained from a woman aged 45-60 years in good health. The rearrangement joins TRBV28 to TRBJ1-5; TCRdb selects TRBD1, and the lack of DNA leaves this call unchecked. The sequenced sample was blood T cells: a sorted CD56 or NKG2C T cell subset, CD4+ or CD8+ T cells, or bulk PBMC T cells (not recorded which). The CDR3: CASRSDRGGNQPQHF.